The 4 T cell receptor beta chains presented below share a single source sample, sequenced in a study of cytomegalovirus exposure and HLA in healthy donors. The primer mix had 60 Vbeta and 13 Jbeta primers. Produced via immunoSEQ multiplex PCR; TCRdb's table is partial and in-frame only. The sample consists of more than 75,000 clones, about 87% of them appearing once. Specimen: PBMCs. The source of these receptors is a man aged 18 to 35 in good health and CMV-seronegative.

To note about this clone: Other DNA sequences of this sample code for an identical CDR3. The chain recombines TRBV6-6 with TRBJ2-2, with D perhaps matching TRBD1 (5 bases). The CDR3 totals 14 residues. CDR1 is MNHNY, CDR2 SVGAGI, per germline (reference sequence). V lost 6 bases and J 4 bases, leaving 12 bases between the germline ends. This CDR3 reads CASRETGFTGELFF. In nucleotides, the CDR3 is TGTGCCAGCAGGGAAACAGGATTCACCGGGGAGCTGTTTTTT.

The J gene is TRBJ1-1, the V gene TRBV5-1; no definite D call. From germline, CDR1 is SGHRS and CDR2 YFSETQ. Trimming took off 2 bases at V and 0 bases at J, with 5 bases between the two ends. The CDR3 length is 13 residues. For the CDR3, the DNA is TGCGCCAGCAGCTTCCACATGAACACTGAAGCTTTCTTT. Encoded protein: CASSFHMNTEAFF.

The J gene is TRBJ2-1, the V gene TRBV5-1; perhaps TRBD2 as D (6 bases). The CDR3 covers 16 residues. CDR1 SGHRS and CDR2 YFSETQ come from the germline V gene. V lost 3 bases to trimming and J lost 4 bases, with 17 bases between them. Here the CDR3 reads CASSSLREWGYNEQFF. CDR3 nucleotide sequence: TGCGCCAGCAGCTCTCTACGGGAGTGGGGTTACAATGAGCAGTTCTTC.

The V gene is TRBV5-1, the J gene TRBJ2-7, with 8 bases matching TRBD1. J was trimmed by 0 bases and V by 0 bases; bases with no gene match: 2. This CDR3 is built from 15 residues. Germline-derived CDR1 and CDR2 are SGHRS and YFSETQ. For the CDR3, the DNA is TGCGCCAGCAGCTTGGGACAGGGGTTCTCCTACGAGCAGTACTTC. Amino acid sequence: CASSLGQGFSYEQYF.